Presented here are 32 T cell receptor beta chains from one specimen sequenced in a study of blood T cell repertoires in COVID-19. Sequencing was performed with immunoSEQ multiplex PCR; in TCRdb, only in-frame clones are kept and a portion is missing. The data show hundreds of thousands of clones, around 87% seen once. The sequenced sample consisted of peripheral blood. The receptors originated from a woman aged 50 to 60 with COVID-19, enrolled during active disease.

The chain couples TRBV6-5 to TRBJ2-1, with 7 bases aligning to TRBD2. CDR3 length: 12 amino acids. Germline-derived CDR1 and CDR2 are MNHEY and SVGAGI. J gave up 9 bases and V 5 bases, and 4 bases lay outside the gene matches. CDR3 region: CASSRGEGEQFF. CDR3 nucleotide sequence: TGTGCCAGCAGTCGGGGGGAGGGTGAGCAGTTCTTC.

This chain links TRBV7-9 with TRBJ2-6; 7 bases are a match to TRBD1. The V and J ends lost 2 bases and 3 bases, in that order; junction bases with no gene match: 4. Germline V lookup: CDR1 SEHNR, CDR2 FQNEAQ (reference sequence). This CDR3 has 16 residues. The CDR3 DNA reads TGTGCCAGCAGCTTATCTCCAGGGGGTGGGGCCAACGTCCTGACTTTC. This gives the protein CASSLSPGGGANVLTF.

The chain has TRBV30 and TRBJ1-4; perhaps TRBD1 as D (5 bases). Trimming stripped 3 bases from V and 3 bases from J, with 8 bases between. CDR1 GTSNPN and CDR2 SVGIG come from the germline V gene (reference sequence). This CDR3 spans 13 amino acids. CDR3 nucleotide sequence: TGTGCCTGGAGCCGGGGGGCTAATGAAAAACTGTTTTTT. Protein sequence: CAWSRGANEKLFF.

CDR3 loop: CAITNRGNTEAFF. Written as DNA, the CDR3 is TGTGCCATCACCAACAGGGGGAACACTGAAGCTTTCTTT. This sequence joins TRBV10-3 and TRBJ1-1; 7 nucleotides match TRBD1. The CDR3 sequence is 13 residues long. CDR1 ENHRY and CDR2 SYGVKD come from the germline V gene. The J segment lost 1 base and the V segment lost 7 bases, leaving 3 bases of the junction unmatched.

This clone came up once. The CDR3 coding sequence is TGTGCCAGCAGCTTCGGACAGTCCTACGAGCAGTACTTC. It yields the protein CASSFGQSYEQYF. This chain links TRBV7-9 with TRBJ2-7, with D possibly TRBD1 on 6 matching bases. The germline CDR1 and CDR2 sequences are SEHNR and FQNEAQ (reference sequence). The V and J ends lost 3 bases and 1 base respectively, with 7 bases between them. The CDR3 totals 13 residues.

This clone was detected only once. V usage is TRBV6-4 and J usage is TRBJ1-1; 7 nucleotides agree with TRBD1. This CDR3 contains 14 residues. Germline V gene lookup returns CDR1 MRHNA and CDR2 SNTAGT. V lost 5 bases to trimming and J lost 1 base; unmatched junction nucleotides: 4. The CDR3 DNA follows: TGTGCCAGCAGTCAAGGGGGCCGGAACACTGAAGCTTTCTTT. This codes for CASSQGGRNTEAFF.

The rearrangement joins TRBV19 to TRBJ1-2; TRBD1 is a possible D gene (5 bases). This CDR3 comprises 13 residues. Between the trimmed V and J ends, which lost 3 bases and 5 bases, there was a span of 10 bases. Per germline, CDR1 LNHDA and CDR2 SQIVND (reference sequence). The CDR3 here is CASSMGPGYGYTF. In DNA, the CDR3 is TGTGCCAGTAGTATGGGGCCAGGGTATGGCTACACCTTC.

V and J are TRBV5-1 and TRBJ2-1; the D is unclear. This CDR3 spans 15 amino acids. V was cut by 4 bases and J by 2 bases, with 13 bases left in between. CDR1 and CDR2 (germline): SGHRS, YFSETQ. DNA of the CDR3: TGCGCCAGCAGCGTTACCAATCCTACCTACAATGAGCAGTTCTTC. This codes for CASSVTNPTYNEQFF.

This chain links TRBV9 with TRBJ1-3; 10 nucleotides agree with TRBD1. The CDR3 covers 16 residues. Trimming took 3 bases from V and 3 from J; bases not matched to a gene: 6. From germline, CDR1 is SGDLS and CDR2 YYNGEE. The chain's CDR3 is CASSGWDRGFGNTIYF. CDR3 nucleotides: TGTGCCAGCAGCGGTTGGGACAGGGGATTTGGAAACACCATATATTTT.

The rearrangement joins TRBV24-1 to TRBJ2-2; D might be TRBD2 (5 bases). CDR3 length: 16 residues. Germline loops: CDR1 KGHDR, CDR2 SFDVKD. Trimming took off 1 base at V and 0 bases at J, with 8 bases between the two ends. The chain's CDR3 is CATSDLGRSNTGELFF. The CDR3 coding sequence is TGTGCCACCAGTGATTTAGGGAGATCGAACACCGGGGAGCTGTTTTTT.

This clone was recorded a few times. The chain uses TRBV5-5 and TRBJ2-7; 8 bases fit TRBD2. This CDR3 region has 15 residues. Germline V gene sequence: CDR1 SGHKS, CDR2 YYEKEE (reference sequence). The ends lost 5 bases at V and 0 bases at J; junction bases unmatched: 7. The CDR3 region is CASRRAGDSSYEQYF. In nucleotides, the CDR3 is TGTGCCAGCAGAAGAGCGGGAGACTCCTCCTACGAGCAGTACTTC.

The chain is built from TRBV9 and TRBJ2-1, with TRBD2 identical over 9 bases. Germline assignment: CDR1 SGDLS and CDR2 YYNGEE. V shed 3 bases and J 5 bases; nucleotides not matched to a gene: 3. This CDR3 comprises 14 residues. CDR3 DNA: TGTGCCAGCAGCGGGACTAGCGTAAACAATGAGCAGTTCTTC. Translated: CASSGTSVNNEQFF.

The genes are TRBV27 and TRBJ2-3, with 7 bases lining up with TRBD2. This CDR3 comprises 18 residues. Germline assignment: CDR1 MNHEY and CDR2 SMNVEV (reference sequence). Trimming removed 7 bases from V and 4 bases from J; junction bases left unmatched: 20. The CDR3 sequence is CASNFQGIGGRAADTQYF. The CDR3 DNA reads as TGTGCCAGCAATTTCCAGGGAATTGGGGGGAGGGCCGCAGATACGCAGTATTTT.

The genes are TRBV11-2 and TRBJ2-1, with 9 bases aligning to TRBD2. The germline V gene has CDR1 SGHAT and CDR2 FQNNGV. The CDR3 is made up of 17 amino acids. The V gene end was trimmed by 1 base and the J gene end by 4 bases; junction bases not matched to a gene: 8. DNA of the CDR3: TGTGCCAGCAGCTTAGGGGCCTCTAGCGGGACTTACAATGAGCAGTTCTTC. The encoded protein is CASSLGASSGTYNEQFF. The full variable domain, with the rest looked up from reference TRBV11-2 and TRBJ2-1, is EAGVAQSPRYKIIEKRQSVAFWCNPISGHATLYWYQQILGQGPKLLIQFQNNGVVDDSQLPKDRFSAERLKGVDSTLKIQPAKLEDSAVYLCASSLGASSGTYNEQFFGPGTRLTVL.

V usage is TRBV3-1 (or the pseudogene TRBV3-2) and J usage is TRBJ2-2, with D unresolved. The V gene's germline CDR1 is LGHDT and CDR2 YNNKEL (reference sequence). The CDR3 has 14 amino acids. Trimming took off 4 bases at V and 7 bases at J, with 13 bases between the two ends. The CDR3 spells CASSPLAVGGELFF. The CDR3 DNA sequence: TGTGCCAGCAGCCCCCTTGCGGTGGGCGGGGAGCTGTTTTTT.

The genes are TRBV19 and TRBJ2-7; the match to TRBD2 covers 13 bases. This CDR3 comprises 15 residues. The trim removed 4 bases at V and 5 bases at J, leaving 5 bases unmatched. CDR1 is LNHDA and CDR2 is SQIVND in the germline V gene (reference sequence). The CDR3 bases are TGTGCCAGTAGTACCGGGACTAGCGGGAACAACGAGCAGTACTTC. Encoded protein: CASSTGTSGNNEQYF.

The V gene is TRBV6-2 or TRBV6-3, the J gene TRBJ2-2; weak D call: TRBD2 (5 bases). This CDR3 has 14 amino acids. CDR1 and CDR2 from the germline V gene are MNHEY and SVGEGT. V gave up 6 bases and J gave up 7 bases, with 15 bases separating them. In DNA, the CDR3 is TGTGCCAGCAGCCCTGACTATTTCGTCGGGGAGCTGTTTTTT. Translating it yields CASSPDYFVGELFF.

This clone is a singleton in its sample. J is TRBJ2-7 and V is TRBV20-1; possibly TRBD1 for D (6 bases). This CDR3 is built from 15 residues. V dropped 3 bases and J dropped 4 bases, with 19 bases sitting between them. Germline loops: CDR1 DFQATT, CDR2 SNEGSKA (reference sequence). This CDR3 reads CSASRGWDTNYEQYF. The CDR3 region has the DNA TGCAGTGCTAGTAGGGGATGGGACACCAATTACGAGCAGTACTTC.

This clone was recorded a few times. The CDR3 here is CASSSLSSYEQYF. The CDR3 nucleotides are TGTGCCAGCAGTTCTCTAAGCTCCTACGAGCAGTACTTC. The V and J genes are TRBV7-2 and TRBJ2-7; D is ambiguous. Per the germline V gene, CDR1 is SGHTA and CDR2 is FQGNSA. Trimming stripped 6 bases from V and 0 bases from J, with 9 bases between. The CDR3 is 13 residues long.

The sample holds one count of this clone. CDR3 sequence: CASSSPPGQAYEQYF. In DNA form, the CDR3 reads TGTGCCAGCAGCTCACCACCGGGACAGGCCTACGAGCAGTACTTC. The chain joins TRBV5-4 to TRBJ2-7, with 8 bases lining up with TRBD1. This CDR3 has 15 amino acids. J was trimmed by 2 bases and V by 3 bases; bases with no gene match: 7. CDR1 is SGHNT and CDR2 is YYREEE in the germline V gene (reference sequence).

CDR3 sequence reads: CASRGMLYTEAFF. Here the CDR3 DNA reads TGTGCCAGTCGGGGGATGCTGTACACTGAAGCTTTCTTT. The chain couples TRBV7-2 to TRBJ1-1; the D gene is possibly TRBD1 (5 bases). V lost 9 bases and J lost 3, with 14 bases in between. The CDR3 spans 13 residues. In germline, CDR1 is SGHTA, CDR2 FQGNSA. Full variable domain (outside the CDR3, taken from reference TRBV7-2 and TRBJ1-1): GAGVSQSPSNKVTEKGKDVELRCDPISGHTALYWYRQSLGQGLEFLIYFQGNSAPDKSGLPSDRFSAERTGGSVSTLTIQRTQQEDSAVYLCASRGMLYTEAFFGQGTRLTVV.

V usage is TRBV6-5 and J usage is TRBJ1-2; 8 bases map to TRBD1. The CDR3 runs to 13 residues. Losses at the gene ends were 6 bases for V and 6 bases for J; bases not matched to a gene: 6. CDR1 MNHEY and CDR2 SVGAGI come from the germline V gene. CDR3 in DNA: TGTGCCAGCAGGGTACCAGGGGGCAATGGCTACACCTTC. Its translation: CASRVPGGNGYTF.

The chain couples TRBV18 to TRBJ1-2; weak D call: TRBD1 (6 bases). V was cut by 5 bases and J by 8 bases, with 15 bases left in between. The CDR3 spans 13 residues. Germline CDR1 KGHSH, CDR2 LQKENI. The CDR3 sequence: CASSSGQNEGYTF. The DNA for the CDR3 is TGTGCCAGCTCATCAGGACAGAATGAGGGCTACACCTTC. Variable domain in full (rest from reference TRBV18 and TRBJ1-2): NAGVMQNPRHLVRRRGQEARLRCSPMKGHSHVYWYRQLPEEGLKFMVYLQKENIIDESGMPKERFSAEFPKEGPSILRIQQVVRGDSAAYFCASSSGQNEGYTFGSGTRLTVV.

The CDR3 bases are TGTGCCAGCAGCTTACGGGGTGGGGTTGGAGATACGCAGTATTTT. This translates into CASSLRGGVGDTQYF. The chain uses TRBV5-8 and TRBJ2-3; tentative D call: TRBD2 (5 bases). The CDR3 spans 15 residues. Germline loops: CDR1 SGHTS, CDR2 YDEGEE. Trimming shortened V by 2 bases and J by 5 bases, and 15 bases separated the two germline ends.

The chain couples TRBV5-1 to TRBJ1-1; possible D gene TRBD1, 5 bases. The germline V and J ends were trimmed by 1 base and 4 bases, with 8 bases remaining between them. The CDR3 contains 13 residues. Germline CDR1 and CDR2: SGHRS and YFSETQ. CDR3 protein: CASSLSGATEAFF. In DNA form, the CDR3 reads TGCGCCAGCAGCTTGTCTGGGGCCACTGAAGCTTTCTTT.

In DNA form, the CDR3 reads TGTGCCAGCAAAGATCACATGGCCGGGGAGCTGTTTTTT. It yields the protein CASKDHMAGELFF. The J gene is TRBJ2-2, the V gene TRBV2; no firm D call. Deletions cut 7 bases from V and 6 bases from J, with 12 bases between. Germline V gene data show CDR1 as SNHLY and CDR2 as FYNNEI. The CDR3 extends over 13 amino acids.

This chain uses TRBV6-5 with TRBJ2-5, with 12 positions matching TRBD2. This CDR3 contains 14 residues. Germline trimming cut 5 bases from V and 4 bases from J; bases unmatched to any gene: 2. Per germline, CDR1 MNHEY and CDR2 SVGAGI. CDR3 sequence: CASSTGLAGETQYF. Here the CDR3 DNA reads TGTGCCAGCAGTACGGGACTAGCGGGAGAGACCCAGTACTTC.

The count of this clone is one. The chain carries TRBV4-2 and TRBJ2-7; 11 positions agree with TRBD1. Per the germline V gene, CDR1 is LGHNA and CDR2 is YNFKEQ. CDR3 length: 17 amino acids. J was trimmed by 4 bases and V by 4 bases; bases with no gene match: 12. Written as DNA, the CDR3 is TGTGCCAGCAGCCCGCATACATCGGGACAGGGGGGTTACGAGCAGTACTTC. It encodes CASSPHTSGQGGYEQYF.

This clone was picked up a small number of times. This chain links TRBV11-1 with TRBJ2-2; tentatively, D is TRBD1 (6 bases). The CDR3 loop spans 12 amino acids. V shed 5 bases and J shed 7 bases, with 8 bases lying between them. Germline CDR1 is SGHAT and CDR2 is FQDESV (reference sequence). In DNA form, the CDR3 reads TGTGCCAGCAGCCCGGACAGCGGGGAGCTGTTTTTT. It translates to CASSPDSGELFF.

The rearrangement links TRBV2 to TRBJ2-5, with TRBD2 identical over 7 bases. This CDR3 contains 15 residues. V lost 8 bases, J lost 2 bases, and 11 bases stayed unmatched. The germline V gene has CDR1 SNHLY and CDR2 FYNNEI. CDR3 protein: CASGRERVKQETQYF. CDR3 in DNA: TGTGCCAGCGGGCGGGAGAGGGTAAAACAAGAGACCCAGTACTTC.

In this sample, this clone turned up once. The gene calls are TRBV2 and TRBJ1-4; D might be TRBD1 (6 bases). With 3 bases removed from V and 7 bases from J, the gap between germline ends came to 21 bases. The V gene's germline CDR1 is SNHLY and CDR2 FYNNEI. This CDR3 comprises 17 residues. CDR3 bases: TGTGCCAGCAGTGACCCCCTCGGGGGGGCGTTCGTTGAAAAACTGTTTTTT. Translating gives CASSDPLGGAFVEKLFF.

This clone was counted a few times. The genes are TRBV11-2 and TRBJ2-7; D perhaps matches TRBD1 (7 bases). The germline V and J ends were trimmed by 5 bases and 6 bases, with 20 bases remaining between them. The CDR3 has 15 residues. Per germline, CDR1 SGHAT and CDR2 FQNNGV. The CDR3 reads CASSPRGAQGGEQYF. CDR3 DNA sequence: TGTGCCAGCAGCCCCCGCGGGGCCCAGGGGGGCGAGCAGTACTTC.